Included here is one TCR beta chain sequence, with context. The antigen is undetermined. The CDR3 contains 12 residues. Trimming shortened V by 6 bases and J by 12 bases, and 18 bases separated the two germline ends. The V gene's germline CDR1 is SGHTA and CDR2 FQGNSA. The entry originates in a study of beta chain features in type 1 diabetes. Broader study findings: For Type 1 diabetes patients, all four CD4+ subsets carried TCRB CDR3s that were moderately but significantly shorter. Sequencing from cDNA could over-represent high-TCR-expressing cells.

Via CD45RO/CCR7/CD25/CD127/CD95/CD27, cells of the CD4+ naive, central memory, regulatory and stem cell-like memory subsets were sorted. Every bit of the isolated RNA underwent reverse transcription, so sequencing read expressed TCRB transcripts. Produced via immunoSEQ multiplex PCR; TCRdb's table is partial and in-frame only. The sample shows some 270,000 clones, 11% of them seen only once. V and J are TRBV7-2 and TRBJ2-7; D is possibly TRBD2 (5 bases). This TCR derives from a man in his thirties or forties with type 1 diabetes. The sequenced sample consisted of naive CD4+ T cells from blood. CDR3 nucleotide sequence: TGTGCCAGCAGTCCCGGACGCTGGGAGATGTACTTC. Amino acids: CASSPGRWEMYF.